The next 9 T cell receptor beta chains were all read from a single sample in a study of neurological immune-mediated disorders. TCRdb ran MiXCR on the 5' RACE reads and lists one entry per CDR3 protein. The sample lists under 75,000 distinct CDR3 sequences, around 5.1% occurring once. Material: PBMCs. These TCRs come from a human donor with multiple sclerosis. The donor label of this sample is uncertain.

The V and J genes are TRBV10-2 and TRBJ1-3; perhaps TRBD1 as D (5 bases). The V gene lost 7 bases and the J gene lost 0 bases, with 13 bases spanning the gap. This CDR3 is 15 amino acids long. Germline CDR1 is WSHSY and CDR2 is SAAADI. The CDR3 is CASTIGHSSGNTIYF. The CDR3, as DNA: TGCGCCAGCACTATCGGACACTCCTCTGGAAACACCATATATTTT.

This clonotype was seen more than once but under ten times. V usage is TRBV7-8 and J usage is TRBJ2-3; no firm D call. Trimming left V 4 bases short and J 2 bases short, with 10 bases between. The CDR3 contains 14 residues. CDR1 and CDR2 (germline): SGHVS, FQNEAQ. The chain's CDR3 is CASSSRSNTDTQYF. DNA for the CDR3: TGTGCCAGCAGCTCCCGCAGCAACACAGATACGCAGTATTTT. The full variable domain, completed using reference TRBV7-8 and TRBJ2-3, is GAGVSQSPRYKVAKRGQDVALRCDPISGHVSLFWYQQALGQGPEFLTYFQNEAQLDKSGLPSDRFFAERPEGSVSTLKIQRTQQEDSAVYLCASSSRSNTDTQYFGPGTRLTVL.

This clonotype appeared many times. The chain couples TRBV10-3 to TRBJ2-3; TRBD2 matches 7 bases. Looked up from germline, CDR1 is ENHRY and CDR2 is SYGVKD. This CDR3 comprises 13 residues. After removal of 11 bases from V and 3 bases from J, the junction contained 8 bases not matched to a gene. The CDR3 nucleotides are TGTGCCGGGGGGGATCAGAGTACAGATACGCAGTATTTT. It specifies CAGGDQSTDTQYF.

This clonotype was recorded many times. The CDR3 loop reads CASSHWTGGGNTEAFF. For the CDR3, the DNA is TGCGCCAGCAGCCACTGGACTGGGGGGGGGAACACTGAAGCTTTCTTT. The chain carries TRBV4-1 and TRBJ1-1, with TRBD1 as a possible D gene (5 bases). The CDR3 is 16 amino acids. In germline, CDR1 is MGHRA, CDR2 YSYEKL. V lost 3 bases to trimming and J lost 1 base, with 15 bases between them.

At least ten counts were recorded for this clonotype. The chain couples TRBV28 to TRBJ1-6, with D hard to call. Germline lookup yields CDR1 MDHEN and CDR2 SYDVKM. The CDR3 length is 13 residues. The germline V and J ends were trimmed by 6 bases and 8 bases, with 11 bases remaining between them. Written as DNA, the CDR3 is TGTGCCAGCAGCCCAACGAGAGATTCACCCCTCCACTTT. Translation gives CASSPTRDSPLHF. Full variable domain (outside the CDR3, taken from reference TRBV28 and TRBJ1-6): DVKVTQSSRYLVKRTGEKVFLECVQDMDHENMFWYRQDPGLGLRLIYFSYDVKMKEKGDIPEGYSVSREKKERFSLILESASTNQTSMYLCASSPTRDSPLHFGNGTRLTVT.

This clonotype was detected ten times or more. This chain connects TRBV9 to TRBJ2-6; 11 positions match TRBD1. Germline V gives CDR1 SGDLS, CDR2 YYNGEE. This CDR3 is built from 21 residues. V shed 3 bases, J shed 0 bases, and the junction held 14 bases outside the gene matches. Here the CDR3 DNA reads TGTGCCAGCAGCGCCCCCATGGACCCCGGGACAGGGGGCTCTGGGGCCAACGTCCTGACTTTC. This encodes CASSAPMDPGTGGSGANVLTF.

This clonotype appeared many times. The V and J genes are TRBV29-1 and TRBJ2-2; a weak D match, TRBD1 (5 bases). The germline V and J ends were trimmed by 4 bases and 6 bases, with 12 bases remaining between them. Germline CDR1 reads SQVTM; CDR2 reads ANQGSEA. CDR3 length: 13 residues. CDR3 residues: CSVGARVPGELFF. DNA of the CDR3: TGCAGCGTTGGTGCCAGGGTCCCCGGGGAGCTGTTTTTT.

In its sample, this clonotype was seen many times. V gene TRBV10-3 combines with J gene TRBJ2-7; tentatively, D is TRBD1 or TRBD2 (6 bases each). The germline CDR1 and CDR2 sequences are ENHRY and SYGVKD. This CDR3 contains 19 residues. V lost 3 bases to trimming and J lost 2 bases, with 26 bases between them. The CDR3 is CAISDLDPDGGGPTYEQYF. The CDR3 DNA reads TGTGCCATCAGTGACCTCGACCCTGACGGGGGCGGTCCTACCTACGAGCAGTACTTC.

This clonotype came up many times. The rearrangement joins TRBV12-3 or TRBV12-4 to TRBJ1-5, with D hard to call. The CDR3 totals 14 residues. Deletions cut 2 bases from V and 7 bases from J, with 12 bases between. In nucleotides, the CDR3 is TGTGCCAGCAGTTTATTGTCCCAAGACCAGCCCCAGCATTTT. This codes for CASSLLSQDQPQHF.